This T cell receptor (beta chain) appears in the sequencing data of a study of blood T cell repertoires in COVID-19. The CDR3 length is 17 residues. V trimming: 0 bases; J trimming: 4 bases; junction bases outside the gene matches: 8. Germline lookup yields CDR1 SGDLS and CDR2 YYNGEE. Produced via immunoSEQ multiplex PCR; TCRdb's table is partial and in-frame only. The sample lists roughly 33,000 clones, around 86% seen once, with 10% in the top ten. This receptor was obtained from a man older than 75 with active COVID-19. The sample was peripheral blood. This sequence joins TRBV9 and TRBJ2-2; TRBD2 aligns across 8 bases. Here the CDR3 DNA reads TGTGCCAGCAGCGTAGGATGGGGGACTAGGGTCACCGGGGAGCTGTTTTTT. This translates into CASSVGWGTRVTGELFF.